This T cell receptor (beta chain) emerged from a study of brain T cells in children with intractable seizures (dated by TCRdb to 2020 to 2023). Notes on the research overall: Resected brain tissue from about 48 pediatric epilepsy surgery cases was initially screened for immune gene transcripts with a NanoString immunology panel. Among the approximately twelve selected surgery cases, pre-surgery blood was additionally sequenced for eight, leaving four cases with brain tissue only.

As concerns this clone: It lacks a known antigen. No much larger clone is present one base from it, and per-base qualities are unavailable.

TCR beta chain sequences were generated from genomic DNA using the immunoSEQ assay. For the original study's pipeline: CDR3 sequences not starting with the conserved framework cysteine at position 104 were manually removed. To get clonality, the normalized Shannon's Diversity Index was subtracted from one, giving values from 0 (maximal diversity) to 1 (oligoclonal). Chi-squared comparison-of-proportions tests assessed whether the same CDR3 differed in frequency between samples, such as brain versus blood. Public clonotypes were identified by searching immuneACCESS, and similarity to known antiviral clonotypes was assessed with the VDJdb browser. TCRdb retrieved this table from immuneACCESS and kept in-frame rearrangements only. Not all clones are present; in checked studies, unresolved V genes account for under half, and no reason is known for the remainder. Clone size and V and J calls were adopted from that table, with D and trimming inferred from the DNA. This sample has about 340,000 clones in its table, and approximately 93% of those were observed once. The ten top clones hold 5% to 7% of the sample.

Clipping removes 4 bases from V and 8 bases from J, with 4 as the unmatched junction base count. CDR1 and CDR2 are drawn from the germline V gene (reference sequence): SEHNR, FQNEAQ. The cysteine opens and the phenylalanine closes a CDR3 of 14 amino acids. Here the CDR3 DNA is all that survives: 42 bases in frame from base 1. The time point label for this specimen denotes: blood from clinic visit 5 months post-surgery; TSC patient then seizure free. The surgery cases showing the highest brain T cell transcript signatures were chosen for TCR beta chain sequencing of brain tissue and, when available, of blood. Before surgery, patients had received at least one anti-epileptic drug. TCR-sequenced patients were children with drug-resistant epilepsy due to tuberous sclerosis complex, focal cortical dysplasia, Rasmussen encephalitis or hemimegalencephaly. The Monarch genomic DNA purification kit was used to extract bulk genomic DNA from unsorted brain tissue and whole blood.

What the authors observed across the whole study: Viral specificity was inferred only from CDR3 sequence similarity, and patients' HCMV serostatus was unknown. Because sequencing depth was different between pre-surgery and post-surgery blood, clones absent from the pre-surgery sample may reflect undersampling.

The input for sequencing was peripheral blood, taken around 5 months after surgery. This chain is built from TRBV7-9 and TRBJ2-1, and TRBD1 matches 11 of the central bases. The source is a boy less than two years old with tuberous sclerosis and intractable seizures. The DNA is as follows: TGTGCCAGCAGCTCATGGACAGGGGGCGATGAGCAGTTCTTC. Its coded protein is CASSSWTGGDEQFF.